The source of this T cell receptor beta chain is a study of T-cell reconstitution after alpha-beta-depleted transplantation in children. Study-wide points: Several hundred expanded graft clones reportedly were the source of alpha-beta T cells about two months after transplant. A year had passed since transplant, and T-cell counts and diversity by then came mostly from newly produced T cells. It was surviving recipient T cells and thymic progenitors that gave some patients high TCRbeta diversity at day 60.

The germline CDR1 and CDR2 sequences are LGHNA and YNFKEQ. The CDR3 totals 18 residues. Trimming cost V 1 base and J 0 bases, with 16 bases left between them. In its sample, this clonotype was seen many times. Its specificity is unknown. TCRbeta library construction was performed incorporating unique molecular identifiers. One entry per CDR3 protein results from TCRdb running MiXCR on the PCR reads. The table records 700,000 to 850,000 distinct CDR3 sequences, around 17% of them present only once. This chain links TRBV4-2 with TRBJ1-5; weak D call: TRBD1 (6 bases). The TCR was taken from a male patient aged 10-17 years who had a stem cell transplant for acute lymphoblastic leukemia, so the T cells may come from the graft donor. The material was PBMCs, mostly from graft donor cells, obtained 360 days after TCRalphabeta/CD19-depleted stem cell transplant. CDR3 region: CASSQVSPGTYSNQPQHF. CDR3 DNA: TGTGCCAGCAGCCAAGTTTCGCCAGGGACATATAGCAATCAGCCCCAGCATTTT.